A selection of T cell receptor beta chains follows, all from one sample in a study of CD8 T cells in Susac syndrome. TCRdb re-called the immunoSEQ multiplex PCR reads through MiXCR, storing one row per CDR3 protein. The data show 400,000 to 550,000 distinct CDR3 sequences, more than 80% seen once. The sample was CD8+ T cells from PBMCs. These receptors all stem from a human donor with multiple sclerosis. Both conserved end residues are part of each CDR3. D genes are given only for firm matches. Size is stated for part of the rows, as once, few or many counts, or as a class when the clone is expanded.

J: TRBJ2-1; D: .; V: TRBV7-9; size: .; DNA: TGTGCCAGCAGCTTAGATGTTCGCCCCTACAATGAGCAGTTCTTC; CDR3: CASSLDVRPYNEQFF
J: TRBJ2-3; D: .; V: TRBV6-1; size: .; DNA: TGTGCCAGCAGTCGCACTTCCTGGGGGCTCACAGATACGCAGTATTTT; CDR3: CASSRTSWGLTDTQYF
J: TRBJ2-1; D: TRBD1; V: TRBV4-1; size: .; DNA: TGCGCCAGCAGCCCCAGACAGGGTTGGAATGAGCAGTTCTTC; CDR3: CASSPRQGWNEQFF
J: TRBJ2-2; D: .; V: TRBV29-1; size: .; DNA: TGCAGCGTACGCACAGGGTTCGGCACCGGGGAGCTGTTTTTT; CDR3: CSVRTGFGTGELFF
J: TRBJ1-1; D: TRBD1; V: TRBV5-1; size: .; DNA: TGCGCCAGCAGCTGGGGACAGCCGAACACTGAAGCTTTCTTT; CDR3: CASSWGQPNTEAFF
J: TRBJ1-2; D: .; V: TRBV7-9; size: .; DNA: TGTGCCAGCAGCCCACCCCGGGAGAGAGACTATGGCTACACCTTC; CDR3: CASSPPRERDYGYTF
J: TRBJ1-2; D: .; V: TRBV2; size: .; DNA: TGTGCCAGCAGTGAAGCGGATGGGGCGCGTGGCTACACCTTC; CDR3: CASSEADGARGYTF
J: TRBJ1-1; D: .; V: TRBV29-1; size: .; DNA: TGCAGCGTTCTCGACTTTAAGGACATAACTACAGCTTTCTTT; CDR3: CSVLDFKDITTAFF
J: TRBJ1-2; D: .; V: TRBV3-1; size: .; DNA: TGTGCCAGCAGCCTCCCTCCATGGCAGGGAGGTGGCTACACCTTC; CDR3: CASSLPPWQGGGYTF
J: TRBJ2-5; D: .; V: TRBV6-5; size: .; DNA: TGTGCCAGCAGTCCCCCCCCTACTAGCAAAGAGACCCAGTACTTC; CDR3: CASSPPPTSKETQYF
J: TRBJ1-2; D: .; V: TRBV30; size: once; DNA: TGTGCCTGGAGTGTATCGGGGGATGGCTACACCTTC; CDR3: CAWSVSGDGYTF
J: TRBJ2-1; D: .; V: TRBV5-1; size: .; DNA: TGCGCCAGCAGCTTCGAACTAGCTGTGTTGTATGAGCAGTTCTTC; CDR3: CASSFELAVLYEQFF
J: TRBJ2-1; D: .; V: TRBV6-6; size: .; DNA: TGTGCCAGCAGTTACTCCTGGGCGGAGATTTACAATGAGCAGTTCTTC; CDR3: CASSYSWAEIYNEQFF
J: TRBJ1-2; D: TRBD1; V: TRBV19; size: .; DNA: TGTGCCAGTAGTGCCACAGGGGCTGGCTACACCTTC; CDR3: CASSATGAGYTF